This TCR beta chain was documented in a study of blood T cell repertoires in COVID-19. Study at large: PBMCs, B-cell-depleted T cells, or T cells were the source of the cDNA or gDNA that made up the material.

Profiled with immunoSEQ multiplex PCR; TCRdb holds only in-frame clones, not every one. The table has roughly 130,000 clones, approximately 83% seen once; the top ten hold around 15%. This CDR3 comprises 12 residues. Germline V gene sequence: CDR1 SNHLY, CDR2 FYNNEI. Only one count was recorded for this clone. Mismatch with germline at one junction end may stem from a read error. The sequencing sample was made of peripheral blood. The chain employs TRBV2 and TRBJ2-7, with a weak D call TRBD2 (6 bases). The receptor comes from a woman between 45 and 65 years old with acute or convalescent COVID-19. CDR3 sequence (DNA): TGTGCCAGCACCGAGGTCGGGGGAAGCTCCCACTTC. Its translation is CASTEVGGSSHF.